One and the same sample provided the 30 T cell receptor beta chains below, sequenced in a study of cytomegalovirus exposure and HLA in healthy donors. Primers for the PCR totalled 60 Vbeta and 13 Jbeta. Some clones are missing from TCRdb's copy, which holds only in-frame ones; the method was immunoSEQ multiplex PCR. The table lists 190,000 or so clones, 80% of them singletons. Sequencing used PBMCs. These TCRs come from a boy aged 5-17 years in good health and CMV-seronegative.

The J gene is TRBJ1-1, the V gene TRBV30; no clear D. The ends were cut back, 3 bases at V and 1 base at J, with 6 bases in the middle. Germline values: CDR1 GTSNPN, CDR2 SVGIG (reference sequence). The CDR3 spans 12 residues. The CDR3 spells CAWRHPNTEAFF. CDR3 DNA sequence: TGTGCCTGGAGACACCCGAACACTGAAGCTTTCTTT.

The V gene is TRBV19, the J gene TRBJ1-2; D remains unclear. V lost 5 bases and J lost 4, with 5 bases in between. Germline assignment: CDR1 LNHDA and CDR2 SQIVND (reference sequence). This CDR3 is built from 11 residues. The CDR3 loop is CASSESYGYTF. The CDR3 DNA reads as TGTGCCAGTAGTGAGAGCTATGGCTACACCTTC.

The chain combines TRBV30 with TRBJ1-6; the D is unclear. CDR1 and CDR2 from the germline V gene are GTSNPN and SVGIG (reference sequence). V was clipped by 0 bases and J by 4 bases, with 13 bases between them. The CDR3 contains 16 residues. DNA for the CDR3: TGTGCCTGGAGTGTACGCCAGAACGCATATAATTCACCCCTCCACTTT. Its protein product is CAWSVRQNAYNSPLHF. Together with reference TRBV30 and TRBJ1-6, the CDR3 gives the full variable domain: SQTIHQWPATLVQPVGSPLSLECTVEGTSNPNLYWYRQAAGRGLQLLFYSVGIGQISSEVPQNLSASRPQDRQFILSSKKLLLSDSGFYLCAWSVRQNAYNSPLHFGNGTRLTVT.

The DNA of the CDR3 is TGTGCCAGCAGTTACGTCCCCGGGTTTGGGACTGAAGCTTTCTTT. Translated: CASSYVPGFGTEAFF. V usage is TRBV6-5 and J usage is TRBJ1-1; no clear D. The CDR3 runs to 15 residues. CDR1 is MNHEY, CDR2 SVGAGI, per germline. Trimming took off 2 bases at V and 5 bases at J, with 15 bases between the two ends.

CDR3 DNA: TGTGCCAGCAGCATAATGCAGAATTCCGAAGCTTTCTTT. Translated: CASSIMQNSEAFF. This chain connects TRBV7-9 to TRBJ1-1; D is undetermined. The CDR3 has 13 residues. V dropped 5 bases and J dropped 8 bases, with 15 bases sitting between them. CDR1 is SEHNR and CDR2 is FQNEAQ in the germline V gene (reference sequence).

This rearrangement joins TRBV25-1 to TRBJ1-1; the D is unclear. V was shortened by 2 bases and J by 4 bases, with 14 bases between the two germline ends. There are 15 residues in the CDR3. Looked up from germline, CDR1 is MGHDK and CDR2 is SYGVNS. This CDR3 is CASSEVRDSVTEAFF. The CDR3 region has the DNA TGTGCCAGCAGTGAAGTTAGGGATAGCGTCACTGAAGCTTTCTTT.

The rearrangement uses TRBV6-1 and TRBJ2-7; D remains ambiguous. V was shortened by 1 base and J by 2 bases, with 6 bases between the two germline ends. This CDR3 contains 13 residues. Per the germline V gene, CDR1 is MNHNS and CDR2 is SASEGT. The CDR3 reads CASSEGVPYEQYF. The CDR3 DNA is TGTGCCAGCAGTGAAGGAGTGCCCTACGAGCAGTACTTC.

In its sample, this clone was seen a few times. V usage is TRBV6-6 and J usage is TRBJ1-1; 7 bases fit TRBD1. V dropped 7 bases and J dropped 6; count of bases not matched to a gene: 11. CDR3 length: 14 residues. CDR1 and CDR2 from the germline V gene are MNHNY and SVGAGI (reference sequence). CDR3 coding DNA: TGTGCCAGCACTCTACGACAGGGAGAGGCTGAAGCTTTCTTT. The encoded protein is CASTLRQGEAEAFF.

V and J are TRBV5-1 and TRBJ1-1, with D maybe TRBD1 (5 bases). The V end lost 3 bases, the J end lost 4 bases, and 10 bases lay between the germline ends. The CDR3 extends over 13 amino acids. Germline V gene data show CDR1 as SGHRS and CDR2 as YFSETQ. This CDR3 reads CASSWQGSTEAFF. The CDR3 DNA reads TGCGCCAGCAGCTGGCAGGGATCCACTGAAGCTTTCTTT.

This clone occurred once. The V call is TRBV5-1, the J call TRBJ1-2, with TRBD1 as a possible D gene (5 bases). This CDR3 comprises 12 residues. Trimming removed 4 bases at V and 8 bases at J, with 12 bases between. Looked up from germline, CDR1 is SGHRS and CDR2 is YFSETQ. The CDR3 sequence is CASSPGGSGYTF. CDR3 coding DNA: TGCGCCAGCAGCCCGGGGGGGTCCGGCTACACCTTC.

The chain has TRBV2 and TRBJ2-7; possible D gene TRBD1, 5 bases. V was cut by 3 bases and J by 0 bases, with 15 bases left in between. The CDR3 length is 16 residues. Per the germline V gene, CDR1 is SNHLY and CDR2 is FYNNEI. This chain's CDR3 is CASSEGQGKGSYEQYF. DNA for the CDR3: TGTGCCAGCAGTGAGGGTCAGGGAAAGGGCTCCTACGAGCAGTACTTC.

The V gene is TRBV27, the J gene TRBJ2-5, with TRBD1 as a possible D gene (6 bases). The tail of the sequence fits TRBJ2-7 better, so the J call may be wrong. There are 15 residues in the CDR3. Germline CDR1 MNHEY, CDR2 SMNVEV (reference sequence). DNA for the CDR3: TGTGCCAGCAGTCATACAGGGTCGCGGGTCTACGAGCAGTACTTC. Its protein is CASSHTGSRVYEQYF.

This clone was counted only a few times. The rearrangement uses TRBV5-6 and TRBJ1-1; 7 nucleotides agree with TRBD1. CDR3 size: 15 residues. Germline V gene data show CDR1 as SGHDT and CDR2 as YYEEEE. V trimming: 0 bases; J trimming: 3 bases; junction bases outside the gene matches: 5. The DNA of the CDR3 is TGTGCCAGCAGCTTGGAATGGGACAGATACACTGAAGCTTTCTTT. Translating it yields CASSLEWDRYTEAFF.

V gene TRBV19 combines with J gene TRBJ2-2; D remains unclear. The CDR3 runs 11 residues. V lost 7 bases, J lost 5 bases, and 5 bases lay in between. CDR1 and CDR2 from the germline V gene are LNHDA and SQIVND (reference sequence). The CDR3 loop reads CASTRTGELFF. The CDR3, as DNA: TGTGCCAGTACCAGAACCGGGGAGCTGTTTTTT.

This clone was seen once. The CDR3 region is CASSLFDRDEQYF. As DNA, the CDR3 is TGTGCCAGCAGCCTATTCGACAGGGACGAGCAGTACTTC. The rearrangement uses TRBV7-2 and TRBJ2-7, with 7 bases aligning to TRBD1. V gave up 5 bases and J gave up 5 bases; unmatched junction bases: 6. CDR3 length: 13 amino acids. Germline V gene sequence: CDR1 SGHTA, CDR2 FQGNSA. Variable domain in full (rest from reference TRBV7-2 and TRBJ2-7): GAGVSQSPSNKVTEKGKDVELRCDPISGHTALYWYRQSLGQGLEFLIYFQGNSAPDKSGLPSDRFSAERTGGSVSTLTIQRTQQEDSAVYLCASSLFDRDEQYFGPGTRLTVT.

The CDR3 region has the DNA TGTGCCAGCAGTGACGGGGGGTTCGGGGAGCTGTTTTTT. Translated: CASSDGGFGELFF. This chain uses TRBV6-4 with TRBJ2-2; weak D call: TRBD2 (6 bases). V was pared by 2 bases and J by 7 bases, with 8 bases between. The CDR3 length is 13 residues. Germline CDR1 is MRHNA and CDR2 is SNTAGT.

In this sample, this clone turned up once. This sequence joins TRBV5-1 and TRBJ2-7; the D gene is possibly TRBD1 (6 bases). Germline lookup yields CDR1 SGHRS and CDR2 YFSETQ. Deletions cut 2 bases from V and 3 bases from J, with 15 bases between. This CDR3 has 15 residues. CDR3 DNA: TGCGCCAGCAGCTTACCGGGACAACTCCTCTACGAGCAGTACTTC. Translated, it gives CASSLPGQLLYEQYF.

This CDR3 is CASSQDLAGDTGELFF. CDR3 DNA sequence: TGTGCCAGCAGCCAAGATTTAGCGGGGGACACCGGGGAGCTGTTTTTT. The V and J genes are TRBV14 and TRBJ2-2; 9 positions agree with TRBD2. Looked up from germline, CDR1 is SGHDN and CDR2 is FVKESK. Trimming cost V 0 bases and J 3 bases; bases outside gene matches: 2. The length of the CDR3 is 16 residues.

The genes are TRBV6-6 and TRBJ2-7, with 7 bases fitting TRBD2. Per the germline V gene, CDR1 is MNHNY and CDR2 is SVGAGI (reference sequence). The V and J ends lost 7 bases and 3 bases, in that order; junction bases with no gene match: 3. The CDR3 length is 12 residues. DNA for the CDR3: TGTGCCAGCACCGCGGGGGTCTACGAGCAGTACTTC. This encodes CASTAGVYEQYF.

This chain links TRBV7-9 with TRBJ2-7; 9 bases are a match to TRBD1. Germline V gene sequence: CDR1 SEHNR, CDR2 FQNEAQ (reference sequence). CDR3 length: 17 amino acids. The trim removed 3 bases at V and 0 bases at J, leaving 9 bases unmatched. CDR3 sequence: CASSLRGTGTPSYEQYF. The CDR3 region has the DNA TGTGCCAGCAGCTTGAGGGGGACAGGGACCCCCTCCTACGAGCAGTACTTC.

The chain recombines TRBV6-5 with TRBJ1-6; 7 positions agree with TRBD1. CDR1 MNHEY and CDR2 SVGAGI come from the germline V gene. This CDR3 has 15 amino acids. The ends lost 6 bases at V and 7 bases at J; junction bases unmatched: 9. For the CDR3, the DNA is TGTGCCAGCAGCGATACGGGACAGCTAAATTCACCCCTCCACTTT. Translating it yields CASSDTGQLNSPLHF.

The CDR3 here is CASSTHSGRGYNEQFF. CDR3 coding DNA: TGCGCCAGCAGCACCCATAGCGGGAGGGGCTACAATGAGCAGTTCTTC. The gene calls are TRBV5-1 and TRBJ2-1, with 11 nucleotides matching TRBD2. The CDR3 is made up of 16 amino acids. V dropped 4 bases and J dropped 3; count of bases not matched to a gene: 6. CDR1 is SGHRS, CDR2 YFSETQ, per germline. The variable domain in full, with the rest retrieved from reference TRBV5-1 and TRBJ2-1, is KAGVTQTPRYLIKTRGQQVTLSCSPISGHRSVSWYQQTPGQGLQFLFEYFSETQRNKGNFPGRFSGRQFSNSRSEMNVSTLELGDSALYLCASSTHSGRGYNEQFFGPGTRLTVL.

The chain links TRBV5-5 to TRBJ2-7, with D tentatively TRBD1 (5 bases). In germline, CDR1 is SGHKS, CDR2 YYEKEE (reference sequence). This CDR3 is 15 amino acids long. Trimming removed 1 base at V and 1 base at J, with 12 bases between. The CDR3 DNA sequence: TGTGCCAGCAGCTTGATCGCAGGGAATTCCTACGAGCAGTACTTC. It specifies CASSLIAGNSYEQYF.

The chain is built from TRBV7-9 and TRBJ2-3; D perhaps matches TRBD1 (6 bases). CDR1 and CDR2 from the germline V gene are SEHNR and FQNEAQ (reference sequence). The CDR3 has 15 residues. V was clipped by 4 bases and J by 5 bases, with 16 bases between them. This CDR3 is CASSYPDRPQDTQYF. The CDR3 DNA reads TGTGCCAGCAGCTACCCGGACAGACCTCAAGATACGCAGTATTTT. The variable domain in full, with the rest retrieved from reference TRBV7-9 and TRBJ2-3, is DTGVSQNPRHKITKRGQNVTFRCDPISEHNRLYWYRQTLGQGPEFLTYFQNEAQLEKSRLLSDRFSAERPKGSFSTLEIQRTEQGDSAMYLCASSYPDRPQDTQYFGPGTRLTVL.

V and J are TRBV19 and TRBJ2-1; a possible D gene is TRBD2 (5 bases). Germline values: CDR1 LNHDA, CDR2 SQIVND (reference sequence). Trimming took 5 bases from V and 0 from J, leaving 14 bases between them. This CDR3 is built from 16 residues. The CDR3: CASSSPRDSSYNEQFF. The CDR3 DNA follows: TGTGCCAGTAGTTCTCCGAGGGATAGCTCCTACAATGAGCAGTTCTTC.

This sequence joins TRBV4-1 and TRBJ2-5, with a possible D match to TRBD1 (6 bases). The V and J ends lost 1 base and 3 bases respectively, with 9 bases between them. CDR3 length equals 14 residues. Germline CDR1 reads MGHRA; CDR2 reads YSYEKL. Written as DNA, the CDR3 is TGCGCCAGCAGCCAAGTGCCAGGGGAAGAGACCCAGTACTTC. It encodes CASSQVPGEETQYF.

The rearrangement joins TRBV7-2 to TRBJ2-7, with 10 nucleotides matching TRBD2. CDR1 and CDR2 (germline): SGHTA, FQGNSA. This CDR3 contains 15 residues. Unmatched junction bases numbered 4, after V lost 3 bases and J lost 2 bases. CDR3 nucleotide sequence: TGTGCCAGCAGCTTGACTAGCGGGCCGGCCTACGAGCAGTACTTC. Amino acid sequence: CASSLTSGPAYEQYF.

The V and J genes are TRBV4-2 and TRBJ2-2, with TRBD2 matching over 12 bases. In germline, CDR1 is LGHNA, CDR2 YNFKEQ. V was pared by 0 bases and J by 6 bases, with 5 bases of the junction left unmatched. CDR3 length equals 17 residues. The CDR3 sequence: CASSQETSGSFAGELFF. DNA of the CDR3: TGTGCCAGCAGCCAAGAGACTAGCGGGAGTTTCGCCGGGGAGCTGTTTTTT.

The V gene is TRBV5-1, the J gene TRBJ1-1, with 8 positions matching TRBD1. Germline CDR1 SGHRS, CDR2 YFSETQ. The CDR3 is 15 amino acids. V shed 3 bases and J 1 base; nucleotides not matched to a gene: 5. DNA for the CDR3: TGCGCCAGCAGCTCTGTTACAGGGGGGAACACTGAAGCTTTCTTT. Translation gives CASSSVTGGNTEAFF.

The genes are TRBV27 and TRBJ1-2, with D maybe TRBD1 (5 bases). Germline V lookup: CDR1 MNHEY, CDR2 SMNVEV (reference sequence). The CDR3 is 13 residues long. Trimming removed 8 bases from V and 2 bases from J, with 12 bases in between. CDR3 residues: CASALGGNYGYTF. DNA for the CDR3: TGTGCCAGCGCACTTGGGGGGAACTATGGCTACACCTTC.